The rows below give T cell receptor beta chains drawn from one sample of a study of regulatory T cells in long-lasting Graves disease. TCRdb called the multiplex PCR reads again in MiXCR, with one record for every CDR3 protein. The sample contains about 470,000 distinct CDR3 sequences, around 21% of which appear only once. Sample: peripheral blood mononuclear cells (PBMCs), taken when the disease was refractory, from a patient treated with antithyroid drugs. The source of these receptors is a female donor with Graves disease. The CDR3 runs from the conserved cysteine through the conserved F or W. The D gene is left open where the match is weak. The size entry is marked missing in some rows and otherwise reads once, few, many or a size class.

-	TRBJ1-1	-	TRBV15	CATSRVGGTEAFF	TGTGCCACCAGCAGAGTAGGGGGGACTGAAGCTTTCTTT
-	TRBJ2-7	-	TRBV3-1	CASSLTVTEQYF	TGTGCCAGCAGCCTCACAGTTACCGAGCAGTACTTC
-	TRBJ2-5	-	TRBV5-1	CASSLVTRREWPPKETQYF	TGCGCCAGCAGCTTGGTAACCAGACGGGAGTGGCCCCCTAAAGAGACCCAGTACTTC
-	TRBJ1-5	-	TRBV29-1	CSVGDRNQPQHF	TGCAGCGTTGGGGACCGCAATCAGCCCCAGCATTTT
few	TRBJ1-5	-	TRBV5-1	CASSLKGFRENTKISNQPQHF	TGCGCCAGCAGCTTGAAAGGGTTCAGGGAAAACACCAAAATTAGCAATCAGCCCCAGCATTTT
many	TRBJ1-2	-	TRBV6-1	CASSERPESYGYTF	TGTGCCAGCAGTGAAAGACCGGAAAGCTATGGCTACACCTTC
few	TRBJ2-3	-	TRBV7-2	CASSTSRAGPDTQYF	TGTGCCAGCAGCACGAGCAGGGCCGGTCCAGATACGCAGTATTTT
-	TRBJ2-7	-	TRBV6-1	CASSEGAAAYEQYF	TGTGCCAGCAGTGAAGGGGCAGCCGCCTACGAGCAGTACTTC
-	TRBJ1-1	-	TRBV2	CASESQLNTEAFF	TGTGCCAGCGAGAGCCAGTTGAACACTGAAGCTTTCTTT
-	TRBJ1-3	-	TRBV7-6	CASSLGRGYGNTIYF	TGTGCCAGCAGCCTCGGGAGGGGGTATGGAAACACCATATATTTT
few	TRBJ2-5	-	TRBV5-4	CASSFLERAQETQYF	TGTGCCAGCAGCTTCTTGGAACGGGCCCAAGAGACCCAGTACTTC
many	TRBJ2-5	-	TRBV12-3/TRBV12-4	CASSTLTETQYF	TGTGCCAGCAGTACCTTGACAGAGACCCAGTACTTC
-	TRBJ2-7	TRBD2	TRBV6-1	CASTGGLAGYEQYF	TGTGCCAGCACCGGGGGACTAGCGGGTTACGAGCAGTACTTC
many	TRBJ2-6	TRBD2	TRBV28	CASSWSSGLSGANVLTF	TGTGCCAGCAGTTGGTCTAGCGGGCTCTCTGGGGCCAACGTCCTGACTTTC
many	TRBJ1-2	-	TRBV24-1	CATSDLGRDSYGYTF	TGTGCCACCAGTGATTTGGGCAGGGATTCTTATGGCTACACCTTC
many	TRBJ1-5	-	TRBV5-1	CASSATGNRNQPQHF	TGCGCCAGCAGCGCCACAGGGAATCGCAATCAGCCCCAGCATTTT
few	TRBJ2-4	TRBD2	TRBV25-1	CASRDRGGENIQYF	TGTGCCAGCAGGGACCGGGGGGGTGAAAACATTCAGTACTTC
-	TRBJ1-1	-	TRBV3-1	CASLQRGTLGEAFF	TGTGCCAGTTTGCAACGAGGGACCCTCGGTGAAGCTTTCTTT
many	TRBJ2-7	TRBD1	TRBV20-1	CSAETQGAYEQYF	TGCAGTGCCGAGACGCAGGGGGCCTACGAGCAGTACTTC
-	TRBJ2-2	-	TRBV4-2	CASSQERAGELFF	TGTGCCAGCAGCCAAGAACGGGCCGGGGAGCTGTTTTTT
-	TRBJ2-2	TRBD1	TRBV29-1	CSVRQGASGELFF	TGCAGCGTTCGACAGGGGGCGTCCGGGGAGCTGTTTTTT
many	TRBJ1-2	TRBD1	TRBV13	CASSSQGDYGYTF	TGTGCCAGCAGCTCACAGGGGGACTATGGCTACACCTTC
-	TRBJ2-3	-	TRBV28	CASSSGRAGYTDTQYF	TGTGCCAGCAGTTCCGGCCGGGCGGGTTACACAGATACGCAGTATTTT
-	TRBJ2-6	TRBD2	TRBV7-9	CASSSTSGRSGANVLTF	TGTGCCAGCAGCTCGACTAGCGGGAGGTCTGGGGCCAACGTCCTGACTTTC
many	TRBJ2-7	-	TRBV12-3/TRBV12-4	CASRVGARGEQYF	TGTGCCAGCAGGGTCGGAGCCCGAGGGGAGCAGTACTTC
many	TRBJ2-5	TRBD1	TRBV7-3	CASSLEWCEGAQETQYF	TGTGCCAGCAGCTTAGAGTGGTGTGAGGGGGCGCAAGAGACCCAGTACTTC
many	TRBJ2-5	-	TRBV11-2	CASSLQGTQETQYF	TGTGCCAGCAGCTTACAGGGAACTCAAGAGACCCAGTACTTC
-	TRBJ2-7	-	TRBV7-9	CASSLKMGTKNSYEQYF	TGTGCCAGCAGCTTAAAAATGGGGACAAAGAATTCCTACGAGCAGTACTTC